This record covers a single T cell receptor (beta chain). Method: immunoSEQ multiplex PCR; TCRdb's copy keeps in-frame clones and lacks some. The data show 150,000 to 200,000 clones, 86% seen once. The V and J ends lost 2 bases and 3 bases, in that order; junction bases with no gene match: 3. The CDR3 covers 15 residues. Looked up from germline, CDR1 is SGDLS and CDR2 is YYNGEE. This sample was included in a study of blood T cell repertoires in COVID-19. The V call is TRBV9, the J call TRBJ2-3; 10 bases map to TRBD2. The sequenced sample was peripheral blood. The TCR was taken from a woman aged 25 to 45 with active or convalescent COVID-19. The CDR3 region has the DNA TGTGCCAGCAGCGTTATAGCGGGGGGAACAGATACGCAGTATTTT. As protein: CASSVIAGGTDTQYF.